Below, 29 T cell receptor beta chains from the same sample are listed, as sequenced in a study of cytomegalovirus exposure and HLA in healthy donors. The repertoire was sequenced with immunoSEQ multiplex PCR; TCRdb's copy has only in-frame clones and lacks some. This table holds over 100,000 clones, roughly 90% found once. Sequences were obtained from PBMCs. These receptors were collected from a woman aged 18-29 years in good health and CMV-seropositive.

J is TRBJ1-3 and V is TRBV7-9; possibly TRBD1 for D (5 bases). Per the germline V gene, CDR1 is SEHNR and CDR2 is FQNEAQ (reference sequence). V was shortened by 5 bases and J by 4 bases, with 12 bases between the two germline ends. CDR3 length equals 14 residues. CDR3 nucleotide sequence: TGTGCCAGCAGCCAAACAAGGACAGGAAACACCATATATTTT. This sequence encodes CASSQTRTGNTIYF.

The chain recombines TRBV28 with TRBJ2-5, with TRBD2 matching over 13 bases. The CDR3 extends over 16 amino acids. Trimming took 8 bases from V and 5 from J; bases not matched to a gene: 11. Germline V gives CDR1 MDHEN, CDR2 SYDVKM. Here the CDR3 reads CASVGLAGESGETQYF. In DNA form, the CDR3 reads TGTGCCAGCGTCGGACTAGCGGGAGAGTCTGGGGAGACCCAGTACTTC.

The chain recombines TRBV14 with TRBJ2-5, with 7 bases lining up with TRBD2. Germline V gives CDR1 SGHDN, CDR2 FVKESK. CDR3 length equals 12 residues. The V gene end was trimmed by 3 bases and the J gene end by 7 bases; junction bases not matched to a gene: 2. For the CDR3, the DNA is TGTGCCAGCAGCCATCCGGGGGGGACCCAGTACTTC. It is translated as CASSHPGGTQYF.

The CDR3 region is CASSSGSGTGGSGYTF. The CDR3 DNA follows: TGTGCCAGCAGCTCAGGTTCCGGGACAGGGGGCTCTGGCTACACCTTC. The V call is TRBV7-3, the J call TRBJ1-2; 12 bases align to TRBD1. The germline gives CDR1 SGHTA, CDR2 FQGTGA. The CDR3 is 16 residues long. With V trimmed by 4 bases and J by 7 bases, 10 bases remained unmatched.

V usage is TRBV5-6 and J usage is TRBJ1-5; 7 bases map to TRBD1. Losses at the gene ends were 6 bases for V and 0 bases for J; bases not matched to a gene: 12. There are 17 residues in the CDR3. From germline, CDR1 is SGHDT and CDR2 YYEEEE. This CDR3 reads CASTSRTGKFSNQPQHF. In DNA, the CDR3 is TGTGCCAGCACCTCTCGGACAGGTAAATTTAGCAATCAGCCCCAGCATTTT.

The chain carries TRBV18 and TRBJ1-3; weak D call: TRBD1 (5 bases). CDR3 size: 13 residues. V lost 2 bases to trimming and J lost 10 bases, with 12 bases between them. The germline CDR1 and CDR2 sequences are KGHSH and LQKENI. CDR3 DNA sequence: TGTGCCAGCTCACCAGGGGGGGACGGAACCATATATTTT. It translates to CASSPGGDGTIYF.

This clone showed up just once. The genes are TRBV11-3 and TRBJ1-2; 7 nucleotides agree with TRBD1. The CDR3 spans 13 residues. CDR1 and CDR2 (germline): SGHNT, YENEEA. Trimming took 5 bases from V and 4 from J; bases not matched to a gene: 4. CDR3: CASSPGQIYGYTF. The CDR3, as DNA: TGTGCCAGCAGCCCGGGACAGATCTATGGCTACACCTTC.

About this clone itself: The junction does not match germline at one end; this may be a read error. The CDR3 loop is CASSPGPSGETQYF. CDR3 DNA sequence: TGTGCTAGCAGCCCCGGACCCAGCGGGGAGACCCAGTACTTC. V gene TRBV7-7 combines with J gene TRBJ2-5, with D perhaps TRBD2 (6 bases). CDR1 is SSHAT, CDR2 FNYEAQ, per germline (reference sequence). The CDR3 spans 14 residues.

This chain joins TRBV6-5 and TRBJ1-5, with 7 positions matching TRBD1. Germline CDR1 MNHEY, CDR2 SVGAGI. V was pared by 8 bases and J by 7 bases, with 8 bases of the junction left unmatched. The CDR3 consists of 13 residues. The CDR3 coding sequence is TGTGCCAGCGACCGGACAGGCGGGCAGCCCCAGCATTTT. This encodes CASDRTGGQPQHF.

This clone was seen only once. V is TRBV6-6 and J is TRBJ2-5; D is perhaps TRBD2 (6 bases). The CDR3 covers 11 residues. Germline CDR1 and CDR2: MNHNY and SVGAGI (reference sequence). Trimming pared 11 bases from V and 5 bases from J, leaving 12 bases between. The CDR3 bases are TGTGCCGGCGGGGTCGGGGAGACCCAGTACTTC. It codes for CAGGVGETQYF.

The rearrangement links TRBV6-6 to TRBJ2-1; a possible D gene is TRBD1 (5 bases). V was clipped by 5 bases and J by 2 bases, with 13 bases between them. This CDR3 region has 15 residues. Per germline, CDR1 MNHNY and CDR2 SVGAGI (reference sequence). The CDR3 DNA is TGTGCCAGCAGTGGCCAGGGTCGGACCTACAATGAGCAGTTCTTC. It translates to CASSGQGRTYNEQFF.

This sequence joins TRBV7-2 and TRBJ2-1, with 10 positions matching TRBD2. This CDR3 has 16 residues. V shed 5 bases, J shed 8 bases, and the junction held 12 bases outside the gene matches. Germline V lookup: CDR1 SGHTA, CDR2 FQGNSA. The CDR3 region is CASSILAGYPPHEQFF. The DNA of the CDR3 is TGTGCCAGCAGCATACTAGCGGGGTACCCCCCCCATGAGCAGTTCTTC.

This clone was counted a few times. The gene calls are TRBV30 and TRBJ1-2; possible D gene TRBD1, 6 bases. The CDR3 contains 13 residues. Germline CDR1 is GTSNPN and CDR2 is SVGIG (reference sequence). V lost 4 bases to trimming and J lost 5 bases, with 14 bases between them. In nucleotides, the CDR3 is TGTGCCTGGAACAGGAGGCAGGGGTATGGCTACACCTTC. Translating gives CAWNRRQGYGYTF.

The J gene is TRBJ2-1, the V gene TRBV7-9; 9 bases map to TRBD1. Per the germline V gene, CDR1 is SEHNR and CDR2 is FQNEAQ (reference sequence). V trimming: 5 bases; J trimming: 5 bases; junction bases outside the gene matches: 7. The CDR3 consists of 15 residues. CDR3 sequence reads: CASSLDRGGHNEQFF. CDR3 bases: TGTGCCAGCAGCCTCGACAGGGGGGGACACAATGAGCAGTTCTTC.

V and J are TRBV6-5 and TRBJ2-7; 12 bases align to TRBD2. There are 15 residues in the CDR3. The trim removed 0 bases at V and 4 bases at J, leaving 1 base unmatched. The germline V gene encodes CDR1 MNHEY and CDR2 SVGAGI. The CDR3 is CASSYSLAGGYEQYF. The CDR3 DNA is TGTGCCAGCAGTTACTCCCTAGCGGGGGGGTACGAGCAGTACTTC.

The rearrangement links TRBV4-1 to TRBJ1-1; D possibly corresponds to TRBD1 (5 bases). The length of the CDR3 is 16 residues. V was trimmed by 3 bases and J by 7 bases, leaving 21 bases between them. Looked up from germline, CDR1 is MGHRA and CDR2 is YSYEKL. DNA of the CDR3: TGCGCCAGCAGCCAGGCTAGAATTAGGGGCCCAAGTGAAGCTTTCTTT. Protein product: CASSQARIRGPSEAFF.

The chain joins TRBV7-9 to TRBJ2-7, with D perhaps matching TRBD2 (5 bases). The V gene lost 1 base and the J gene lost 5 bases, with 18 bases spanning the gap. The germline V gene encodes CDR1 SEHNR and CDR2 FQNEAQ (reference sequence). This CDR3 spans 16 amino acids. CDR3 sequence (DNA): TGTGCCAGCAGCTTAGGAATAGGGAGCCCCGCGGACGAGCAGTACTTC. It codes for CASSLGIGSPADEQYF.

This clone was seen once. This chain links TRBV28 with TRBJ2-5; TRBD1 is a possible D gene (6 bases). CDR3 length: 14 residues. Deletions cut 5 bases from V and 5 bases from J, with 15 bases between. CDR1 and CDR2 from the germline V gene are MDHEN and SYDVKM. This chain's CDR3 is CASSGGFGMETQYF. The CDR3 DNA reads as TGTGCCAGCAGTGGGGGCTTTGGCATGGAGACCCAGTACTTC.

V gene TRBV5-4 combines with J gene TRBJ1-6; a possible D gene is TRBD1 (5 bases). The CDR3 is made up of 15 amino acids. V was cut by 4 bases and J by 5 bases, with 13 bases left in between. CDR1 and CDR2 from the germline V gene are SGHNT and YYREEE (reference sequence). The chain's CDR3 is CASSPAGTNNSPLHF. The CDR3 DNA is TGTGCCAGCAGCCCGGCGGGGACCAATAATTCACCCCTCCACTTT.

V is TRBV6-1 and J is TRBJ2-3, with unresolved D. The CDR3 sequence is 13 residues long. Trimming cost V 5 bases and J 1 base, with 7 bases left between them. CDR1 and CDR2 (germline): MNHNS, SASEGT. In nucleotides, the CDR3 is TGTGCCAGCAGTCCTCAGGGCACAGATACGCAGTATTTT. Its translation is CASSPQGTDTQYF.

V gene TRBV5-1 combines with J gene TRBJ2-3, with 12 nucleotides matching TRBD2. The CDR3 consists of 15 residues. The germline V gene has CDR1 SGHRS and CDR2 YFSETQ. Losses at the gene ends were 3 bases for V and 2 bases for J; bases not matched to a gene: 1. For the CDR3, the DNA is TGCGCCAGCAGCTGGACTAGCGGGGCCACAGATACGCAGTATTTT. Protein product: CASSWTSGATDTQYF. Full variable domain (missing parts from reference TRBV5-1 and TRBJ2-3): KAGVTQTPRYLIKTRGQQVTLSCSPISGHRSVSWYQQTPGQGLQFLFEYFSETQRNKGNFPGRFSGRQFSNSRSEMNVSTLELGDSALYLCASSWTSGATDTQYFGPGTRLTVL.

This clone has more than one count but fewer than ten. CDR3 DNA sequence: TGTGCCAGCTCACGCGGGACTCCTTATGGCTACACCTTC. It yields the protein CASSRGTPYGYTF. V is TRBV18 and J is TRBJ1-2, with TRBD1 as a possible D gene (5 bases). With 4 bases removed from V and 5 bases from J, the gap between germline ends came to 11 bases. The CDR3 is made up of 13 amino acids. The germline CDR1 and CDR2 sequences are KGHSH and LQKENI.

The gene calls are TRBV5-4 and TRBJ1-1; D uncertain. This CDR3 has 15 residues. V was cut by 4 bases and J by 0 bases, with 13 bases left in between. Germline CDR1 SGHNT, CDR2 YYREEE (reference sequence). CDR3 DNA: TGTGCCAGCAGCCCCCACACGAAATTGAACACTGAAGCTTTCTTT. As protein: CASSPHTKLNTEAFF.

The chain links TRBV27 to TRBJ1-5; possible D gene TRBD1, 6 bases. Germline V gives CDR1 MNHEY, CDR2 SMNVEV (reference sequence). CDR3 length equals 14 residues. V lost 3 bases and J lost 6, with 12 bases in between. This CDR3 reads CASSLGGARQPQHF. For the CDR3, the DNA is TGTGCCAGCAGTTTGGGGGGGGCGCGTCAGCCCCAGCATTTT.

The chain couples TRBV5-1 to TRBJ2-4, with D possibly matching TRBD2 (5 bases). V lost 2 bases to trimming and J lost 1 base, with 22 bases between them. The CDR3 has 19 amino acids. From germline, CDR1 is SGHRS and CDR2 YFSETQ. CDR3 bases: TGCGCCAGCAGCTTTCAATTAAGGACGGACTCTTTCGCCAAAAACATTCAGTACTTC. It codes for CASSFQLRTDSFAKNIQYF.

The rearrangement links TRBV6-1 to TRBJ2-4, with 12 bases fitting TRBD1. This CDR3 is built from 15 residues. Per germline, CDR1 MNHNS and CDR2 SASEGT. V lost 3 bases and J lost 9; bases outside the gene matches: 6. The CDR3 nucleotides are TGTGCCAGCAGTGATCGGGACAGGGGGCTTGGCATTCAGTACTTC. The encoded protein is CASSDRDRGLGIQYF.

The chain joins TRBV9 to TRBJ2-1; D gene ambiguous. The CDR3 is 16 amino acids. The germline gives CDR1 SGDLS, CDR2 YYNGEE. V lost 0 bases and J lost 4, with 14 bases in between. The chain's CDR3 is CASSVVRESRYNEQFF. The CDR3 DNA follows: TGTGCCAGCAGCGTAGTGAGAGAAAGTAGATACAATGAGCAGTTCTTC.

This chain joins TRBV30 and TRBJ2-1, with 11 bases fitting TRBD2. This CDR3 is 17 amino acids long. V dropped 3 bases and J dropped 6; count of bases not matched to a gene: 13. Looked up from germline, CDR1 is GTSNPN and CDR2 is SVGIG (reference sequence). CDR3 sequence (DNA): TGTGCCTGGAGCCTTCCCGAACTAGCGGGAGATCGCAATGAGCAGTTCTTC. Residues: CAWSLPELAGDRNEQFF.

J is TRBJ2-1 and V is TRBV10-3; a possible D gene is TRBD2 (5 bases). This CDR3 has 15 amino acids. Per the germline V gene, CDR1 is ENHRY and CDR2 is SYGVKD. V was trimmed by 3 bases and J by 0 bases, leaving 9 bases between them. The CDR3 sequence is CAISDSDYSYNEQFF. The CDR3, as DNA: TGTGCCATCAGTGACAGCGACTACTCCTACAATGAGCAGTTCTTC.